This record looks at one TCR beta chain sequence and its context. The data belong to a study of blood T cell repertoires in COVID-19. Whole-study context: There were acute and convalescent COVID-19 samples, and they came from the United States, Italy and Spain. In each case, the material was cDNA or gDNA derived from T cells, B-cell-depleted T cells, or PBMCs.

Clones were read by immunoSEQ multiplex PCR, and TCRdb kept only the in-frame ones, dropping some. Of more than 200,000 clones detected, roughly 80% appear once; the ten largest clones hold under 2%. This CDR3 region has 15 residues. V lost 2 bases, J lost 7 bases, and 7 bases stayed unmatched. CDR1 is SGHRS, CDR2 YFSETQ, per germline. Assignments of participants to cohorts depended upon their own reported clinical history. Recovered status applied to Cohort 3 donors who had two consecutive negative PCRs. It also applied to those with clearance or with symptom resolution. The genes are TRBV5-1 and TRBJ2-1; 9 bases are shared with TRBD2. The sequencing input was PBMCs or T cells enriched from blood (not recorded which). The sequence came from a man in his 60s who had recovered from COVID-19. In nucleotides, the CDR3 is TGCGCCAGCAGCTTTAGCGGGGGCCCCACGAATGAGCAGTTCTTC. Translation: CASSFSGGPTNEQFF.